Listed below are T cell receptor beta chains from one sample, sequenced in a study of T cells in Graves' hyperthyroidism and ophthalmopathy. Each CDR3 protein gets one entry after TCRdb re-called the multiplex PCR reads with MiXCR. The table shows hundreds of thousands of distinct CDR3 sequences, with roughly an eighth occurring only once. The source material was blood. These receptors all stem from a woman aged 35 to 49 with Graves' ophthalmopathy. Both conserved end residues are part of each CDR3. A D gene is named only where the DNA matches it firmly. Clone size is shown for a subset of rows, as once, few, many or a class of expanded clone.

D | J | V | size | DNA | CDR3
NA | TRBJ1-1 | TRBV12-3/TRBV12-4 | many | TGTGCCAGCAGCTTTAAAAAGTGGTCTGAAGCTTTCTTT | CASSFKKWSEAFF
NA | TRBJ2-7 | TRBV11-1 | NA | TGTGCCAGCAGCTTAGTTGGACTCTCGTATGGCGAGCAGTACTTC | CASSLVGLSYGEQYF
TRBD1 | TRBJ2-1 | TRBV5-1 | many | TGCGCCAGCAGCTTAGGACAGGGGGAGCATAATGAGCAGTTCTTC | CASSLGQGEHNEQFF
NA | TRBJ2-3 | TRBV12-5 | many | TGTGCTAGTGGTCATACCCCAGGGAGATTTAGCACAGATACGCAGTATTTT | CASGHTPGRFSTDTQYF
NA | TRBJ2-3 | TRBV19 | many | TGTGCCACCGCGCAAGGGGGGGATACGCAGTATTTT | CATAQGGDTQYF
NA | TRBJ2-3 | TRBV19 | few | TGTGCCAGTAGTGTCGGGGGACGCACAGATACGCAGTATTTT | CASSVGGRTDTQYF
NA | TRBJ2-2 | TRBV4-1 | NA | TGCGCCAGCAGCCAAGGCCTTGGTACCGGGGAGCTGTTTTTT | CASSQGLGTGELFF
NA | TRBJ1-2 | TRBV3-1 | many | TGTGCCAGCAGCCATGGCAGGAACTATGGCTACACCTTC | CASSHGRNYGYTF
NA | TRBJ1-4 | TRBV12-3/TRBV12-4 | many | TGTGCCAGCACCCTAGGCGGGTACCCAAGAAAACTGTTTTTT | CASTLGGYPRKLFF
NA | TRBJ1-6 | TRBV2 | many | TGTGCCAGCACAGCAGGGGCGAATAATTCACCCCTCCACTTT | CASTAGANNSPLHF
NA | TRBJ1-6 | TRBV10-3 | few | TGTGCCATCAGGGGACAAGGAGTTAATTCACCCCTCCACTTT | CAIRGQGVNSPLHF
NA | TRBJ2-3 | TRBV7-7 | many | TGTGCTAGCAGCTTAGGTTCGGGGATAGATACGCAGTATTTT | CASSLGSGIDTQYF
NA | TRBJ1-1 | TRBV20-1 | many | TGCAGTGCTAAAAGTAACACTGAAGCTTTCTTT | CSAKSNTEAFF
NA | TRBJ1-2 | TRBV2 | many | TGTGCCAGCAGTGAGACTGCCTATGGCTACACCTTC | CASSETAYGYTF
TRBD1 | TRBJ2-5 | TRBV7-9 | few | TGTGCCAGCAGCACCCGACAGGGGGCTTGGGAGACCCAGTACTTC | CASSTRQGAWETQYF
TRBD2 | TRBJ2-5 | TRBV10-3 | many | TGTGCCATCAGTGCCAGGCGGGGGGTTGTGGAGACCCAGTACTTC | CAISARRGVVETQYF